The TCR beta chain described here comes from a study of cytomegalovirus exposure and HLA in healthy donors. Broader study findings: Later analysis demonstrated an association between a missense DCLRE1C variant and TCR beta V- and J-gene trimming.

Comment on this clone: Antigen unknown.

Primers: 60 Vbeta forward and 13 Jbeta reverse. Measured with immunoSEQ multiplex PCR; TCRdb has only the in-frame clones, and not every one. The data hold around 63,000 clones, with roughly 80% observed a single time. The junction had 3 bases not matched to a gene; V was cut back by 6 bases and J by 3 bases. The CDR3 length is 14 residues. Germline lookup yields CDR1 MNHEY and CDR2 SVGAGI. This receptor was obtained from a man aged 55 to 70 in good health and CMV-seropositive. The V gene is TRBV6-5, the J gene TRBJ1-4; 8 bases agree with TRBD1. Sequencing was performed on PBMCs. CDR3 region: CASRTGGANEKLFF. CDR3 DNA sequence: TGTGCCAGCAGAACAGGGGGGGCTAATGAAAAACTGTTTTTT.